Sequencing of this T cell receptor beta chain was carried out in a study of molecular identifiers for immune sequencing clone quantification. CD8+CD4-CCR7+CD45RA+ sorting gave the naive CD8 T cells. A remark on this clonotype: Its antigen is undetermined.

The study's findings and limits: Spiked Jurkat TCR RNA equivalent to one cell reportedly surfaced among roughly 1 million naive cells.

Using its own MiXCR run on the PCR reads, TCRdb lists one record per CDR3 protein. The sample yields some 40,000 distinct CDR3 sequences, roughly 18% seen once. Germline V gene sequence: CDR1 SGDLS, CDR2 YYNGEE. The CDR3 contains 14 residues. V lost 7 bases and J lost 1, with 12 bases in between. This TCR derives from a human donor in good health. Some libraries in this study had Jurkat cell RNA spiked in. V and J are TRBV9 and TRBJ1-5, with D perhaps TRBD1 (6 bases). The sequencing sample was made of naive CD8+ T cells from blood, with Jurkat cell RNA spiked in. Subset specified: FACS-sorted CD8+CD4-CCR7+CD45RA+ naive T cells. The CDR3 reads CASGATGSNQPQHF. The CDR3 region has the DNA TGTGCCAGCGGCGCGACAGGCAGCAATCAGCCCCAGCATTTT.